This T cell receptor (beta chain) stems from a study of T cells in Graves' hyperthyroidism and ophthalmopathy. In germline, CDR1 is DFQATT, CDR2 SNEGSKA (reference sequence). CDR3 length: 14 residues. J lost 4 bases, V lost 2 bases, and 5 bases had no gene match. Amplified regions were TCR beta CDR3 sequences from RNA transcripts. In the first-round RT-PCR of the TCR CDR3, the HTBI primer set was used. MiXCR, applied by TCRdb to the multiplex PCR reads, yields one record per CDR3 protein. The sample has hundreds of thousands of distinct CDR3 sequences, 45% seen once. This chain joins TRBV20-1 and TRBJ2-5, with 9 bases identical to TRBD1. Sequenced material: peripheral blood or thyroid tissue (not recorded which). The source is an adult man with Graves' disease, either hyperthyroidism or ophthalmopathy (not recorded which). CDR3: CSARPTGGPETQYF. The CDR3 bases are TGCAGTGCTAGACCAACAGGGGGCCCAGAGACCCAGTACTTC.